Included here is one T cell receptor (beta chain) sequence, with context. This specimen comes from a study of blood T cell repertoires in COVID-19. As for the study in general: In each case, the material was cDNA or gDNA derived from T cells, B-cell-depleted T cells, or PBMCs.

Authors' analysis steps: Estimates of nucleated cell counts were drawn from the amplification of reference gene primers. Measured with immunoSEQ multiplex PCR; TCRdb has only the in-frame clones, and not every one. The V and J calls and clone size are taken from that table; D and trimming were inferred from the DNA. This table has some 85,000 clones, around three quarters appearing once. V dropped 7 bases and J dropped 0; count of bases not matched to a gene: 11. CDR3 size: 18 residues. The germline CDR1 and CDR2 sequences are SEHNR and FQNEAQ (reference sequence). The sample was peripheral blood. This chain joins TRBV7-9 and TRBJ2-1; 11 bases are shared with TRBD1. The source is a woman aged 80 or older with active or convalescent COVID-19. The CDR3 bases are TGTGCCAGCACCGGGACAGGGGGTAATTGGGTCTCCTACAATGAGCAGTTCTTC. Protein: CASTGTGGNWVSYNEQFF.